The source of this TCR beta chain is a study of cytomegalovirus exposure and HLA in healthy donors. On the study more broadly: Falling in the Caucasian-associated ancestry cluster were 80% to 90% of 398 genotyped donors.

Germline CDR1 reads LNHDA; CDR2 reads SQIVND (reference sequence). The CDR3 is 12 amino acids. The V gene lost 7 bases and the J gene lost 2 bases, with 8 bases spanning the gap. With regard to this clone: Its antigen is undetermined.

Study results and caveats: Presence/absence analyses supposed approximately even sequencing depth among donors. TCR beta sequences reportedly predicted the HLA-A and HLA-B alleles of most subjects accurately. Per a prior analysis, the majority of TCR beta V segments were productive roughly 90% or roughly 30% of the time.

PCR amplification relied on 60 Vbeta primers (plus 13 Jbeta primers). TCRdb keeps only in-frame clones here, not all; method: immunoSEQ multiplex PCR. The repertoire holds approximately 140,000 clones, with 79% as singletons. This receptor was obtained from a human donor in good health. The genes are TRBV19 and TRBJ1-2; no reliable D call. Specimen: PBMCs. The CDR3 DNA is TGTGCCAGTACGCGCCTCAACTATGGCTACACCTTC. It specifies CASTRLNYGYTF.